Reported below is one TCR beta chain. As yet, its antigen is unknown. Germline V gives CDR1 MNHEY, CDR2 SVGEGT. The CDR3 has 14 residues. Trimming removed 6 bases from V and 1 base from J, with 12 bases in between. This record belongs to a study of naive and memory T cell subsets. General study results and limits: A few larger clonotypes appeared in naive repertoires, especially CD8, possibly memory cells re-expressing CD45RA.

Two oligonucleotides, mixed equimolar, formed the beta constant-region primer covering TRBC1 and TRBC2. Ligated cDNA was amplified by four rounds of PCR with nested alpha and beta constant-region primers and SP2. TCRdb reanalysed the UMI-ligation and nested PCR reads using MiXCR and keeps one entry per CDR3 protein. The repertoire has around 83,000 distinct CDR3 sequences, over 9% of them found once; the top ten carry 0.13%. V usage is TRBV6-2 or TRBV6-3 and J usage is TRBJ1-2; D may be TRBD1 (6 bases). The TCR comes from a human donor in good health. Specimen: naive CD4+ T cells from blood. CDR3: CASRTGKINYGYTF. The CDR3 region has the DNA TGTGCCAGCAGAACAGGGAAAATTAACTATGGCTACACCTTC.